The clone carrying this TCR beta chain was observed at least ten times. The data stem from a study of T cells in Graves' hyperthyroidism and ophthalmopathy. Across the study: Peripheral blood was taken when the disease was first diagnosed, before any treatment began.

The TCR beta CDR3 regions underwent amplification using RNA transcripts as the source. The HTBI primer set drove a first-round RT-PCR of the TCR CDR3. TCRdb called the multiplex PCR reads again in MiXCR, with one record for every CDR3 protein. The sample carries roughly 700,000 distinct CDR3 sequences, 30% to 40% recorded once. The CDR3 length is 13 residues. Germline CDR1 SGHTS, CDR2 YDEGEE. J gave up 8 bases and V 10 bases, and 9 bases lay outside the gene matches. Over 18 months, lack of ophthalmopathy progression marked Graves' hyperthyroidism as stable. Hyperthyroidism was newly diagnosed in patients aged 18 to 65 (duration under 2 months). The PBMCs had their origin in roughly 9.8 ml of fresh peripheral blood.

Sample: blood. The clonotype originates from a woman aged 40 to 50 with Graves' hyperthyroidism. The rearrangement uses TRBV5-8 and TRBJ1-6; 7 bases align to TRBD1. The CDR3 DNA is TGTGCCGGAGCTCGGGACAGCGATTCACCCCTCCACTTT. Translated: CAGARDSDSPLHF.